The rows below give T cell receptor beta chains drawn from one sample of a study of blood T cell repertoires in COVID-19. Assay used: immunoSEQ multiplex PCR; TCRdb lists only in-frame clones, some missing. The table includes roughly 400,000 clones, 80% to 90% detected once. Sequenced material: PBMCs or T cells enriched from blood (not recorded which). The receptors were sampled from a man under 40 who had recovered from COVID-19. CDR3s include the opening cysteine and the closing phenylalanine or tryptophan. The D gene is left open where the match is weak. Size is stated for part of the rows, as once, few or many counts, or as a class when the clone is expanded.

V gene	clone size	J gene	D gene	CDR3 protein	CDR3 DNA
TRBV6-5	-	TRBJ2-7	TRBD2	CASSYSSGTSYEQYF	TGTGCCAGCAGTTACTCTAGCGGGACCTCCTACGAGCAGTACTTC
TRBV7-9	-	TRBJ2-7	-	CASSFPGPSGEQYF	TGTGCCAGCAGCTTTCCCGGGCCTTCGGGGGAGCAGTACTTC
TRBV29-1	-	TRBJ2-7	TRBD2	CSARTSGSVTSSYEQYF	TGCAGCGCCCGGACTAGCGGGAGTGTTACTAGCTCCTACGAGCAGTACTTC
TRBV7-8	-	TRBJ1-2	TRBD1	CASSLGQGVDTF	TGTGCCAGCAGCCTGGGACAGGGGGTCGACACCTTC
TRBV30	-	TRBJ2-7	TRBD2	CAWSVAAGGPYEQYF	TGTGCCTGGAGTGTGGCAGCGGGAGGGCCTTACGAGCAGTACTTC
TRBV28	once	TRBJ2-7	-	CASSSGVGASGSYEQYF	TGTGCCAGCAGTTCAGGGGTTGGGGCTAGCGGTTCCTACGAGCAGTACTTC
TRBV3-1/TRBV3-2	-	TRBJ1-3	-	CASSQRGTYGNTIYF	TGTGCCAGCAGCCAGAGGGGGACATACGGAAACACCATATATTTT
TRBV30	-	TRBJ1-5	-	CAWSRPGQGSRNQPQHF	TGTGCCTGGAGTAGACCGGGACAAGGAAGTCGGAATCAGCCCCAGCATTTT
TRBV25-1	-	TRBJ1-2	TRBD1	CASSGQGTYGYTF	TGTGCCAGCAGTGGACAGGGGACCTATGGCTACACCTTC
TRBV2	-	TRBJ2-1	-	CASSETVYNEQFF	TGTGCCAGCAGTGAAACAGTCTACAATGAGCAGTTCTTC
TRBV28	-	TRBJ1-6	TRBD1	CASTIPGTGYDSPLHF	TGTGCCAGCACCATACCCGGGACAGGGTATGACTCACCCCTCCACTTT
TRBV5-8	-	TRBJ1-2	-	CASSLGVQTVGYTF	TGTGCCAGCAGCTTGGGTGTACAAACAGTAGGCTACACCTTC
TRBV19	-	TRBJ2-5	-	CASSRDSWETQYF	TGTGCCAGTAGCCGGGACTCCTGGGAGACCCAGTACTTC
TRBV5-1	few	TRBJ2-2	TRBD2	CASSLLAGEYGELFF	TGCGCCAGCAGCCTACTAGCGGGAGAATACGGGGAGCTGTTTTTT
TRBV24-1	-	TRBJ2-3	-	CATSEPQGTPGTDTQYF	TGTGCCACCAGTGAGCCACAGGGAACCCCTGGCACAGATACGCAGTATTTT
TRBV23-1	-	TRBJ2-1	TRBD2	CASSHPPLAGEGNEQFF	TGCGCCAGCAGTCACCCGCCACTAGCGGGAGAGGGGAATGAGCAGTTCTTC
TRBV27	few	TRBJ2-1	TRBD2	CASSLETSGKNEQFF	TGTGCCAGCAGTTTAGAGACTAGCGGGAAGAATGAGCAGTTCTTC
TRBV9	-	TRBJ2-1	TRBD1	CASSALRDSEFDNEQFF	TGTGCCAGCAGCGCACTAAGGGACAGTGAGTTCGACAATGAGCAGTTCTTC
TRBV4-1	-	TRBJ2-3	-	CASSQALPGDTQYF	TGCGCCAGCAGCCAAGCCCTGCCCGGGGATACGCAGTATTTT
TRBV10-3	-	TRBJ1-1	-	CAISTGGGNTEAFF	TGTGCCATCAGTACCGGGGGTGGGAACACTGAAGCTTTCTTT
TRBV18	-	TRBJ1-6	-	CASSPDSGPLHF	TGTGCCAGCTCACCAGACTCGGGACCCCTCCACTTT
TRBV28	-	TRBJ2-5	-	CASSLDDSRATQYF	TGTGCCAGCAGTTTAGATGACAGTAGGGCGACCCAGTACTTC
TRBV30	-	TRBJ1-3	TRBD1	CAWTQGQSSGNTIYF	TGTGCCTGGACTCAGGGACAGAGCTCTGGAAACACCATATATTTT
TRBV10-3	once	TRBJ1-2	-	CAISESLSLDYGYTF	TGTGCCATCAGTGAGTCGCTCAGTCTTGACTATGGCTACACCTTC
TRBV29-1	-	TRBJ2-5	TRBD2	CSVDRGGQETQYF	TGCAGCGTTGACCGGGGGGGCCAAGAGACCCAGTACTTC
TRBV4-1	-	TRBJ2-3	-	CASSQAGTARTSTDTQYF	TGCGCCAGCAGCCAAGCGGGAACGGCTAGAACTAGCACAGATACGCAGTATTTT
TRBV9	-	TRBJ2-5	-	CASSVELAEQETQYF	TGTGCCAGCAGCGTAGAGCTGGCGGAACAAGAGACCCAGTACTTC
TRBV27	once	TRBJ1-4	-	CASSAGETNEKLFF	TGTGCCAGCAGTGCGGGAGAGACTAATGAAAAACTGTTTTTT
TRBV10-3	-	TRBJ2-7	TRBD2	CAIRRGGLAGGPGEQYF	TGTGCCATCCGTCGCGGGGGACTAGCGGGCGGGCCGGGGGAGCAGTACTTC
TRBV5-1	-	TRBJ2-7	-	CASSLAGEYEQYF	TGCGCCAGCAGCTTGGCGGGGGAGTACGAGCAGTACTTC
TRBV28	-	TRBJ1-4	-	CASSSSLAEKLFF	TGTGCCAGCAGTTCATCGCTGGCTGAAAAACTGTTTTTT
TRBV11-1	-	TRBJ2-5	TRBD1	CASSLAYRGVGQETQYF	TGTGCCAGCAGCTTAGCCTACAGGGGAGTCGGCCAAGAGACCCAGTACTTC
TRBV5-6	-	TRBJ2-7	TRBD1	CASSDTGTATYEQYF	TGTGCCAGCAGCGATACCGGGACAGCAACCTACGAGCAGTACTTC
TRBV6-5	-	TRBJ2-1	-	CASSIKRSYNEQFF	TGTGCCAGCAGTATAAAGCGGAGCTACAATGAGCAGTTCTTC
TRBV10-3	-	TRBJ2-1	-	CAISESLAPDNEQFF	TGTGCCATCAGTGAGTCCCTAGCGCCAGACAATGAGCAGTTCTTC
TRBV11-2	-	TRBJ2-1	TRBD2	CASSRIAGRYNEQFF	TGTGCCAGCAGCCGAATAGCGGGACGCTACAATGAGCAGTTCTTC
TRBV19	-	TRBJ2-1	TRBD2	CASSKLPTSGRGGEQFF	TGTGCCAGTAGCAAACTCCCTACTAGCGGGAGAGGTGGTGAGCAGTTCTTC
TRBV7-8	-	TRBJ2-5	TRBD1	CASSKLQGFQETQYF	TGTGCCAGCAGCAAACTACAGGGGTTCCAAGAGACCCAGTACTTC
TRBV5-4	-	TRBJ2-6	TRBD1	CASSMGQGAGGANVLTF	TGTGCCAGCAGCATGGGACAGGGGGCGGGAGGGGCCAACGTCCTGACTTTC
TRBV15	-	TRBJ1-1	-	CATSRGEAEAFF	TGTGCCACCAGCAGAGGGGAGGCTGAAGCTTTCTTT
TRBV5-4	-	TRBJ1-2	TRBD1	CASSFGETGVVGYTF	TGTGCCAGCAGCTTTGGGGAGACAGGGGTAGTGGGCTACACCTTC
TRBV4-1	-	TRBJ2-3	-	CASSQDTGTSTDTQYF	TGCGCCAGCAGCCAAGATACGGGTACTAGCACAGATACGCAGTATTTT
TRBV4-1	-	TRBJ2-3	TRBD2	CASSQGSGRAWPDTQYF	TGCGCCAGCAGCCAAGGGAGCGGGAGGGCCTGGCCAGATACGCAGTATTTT
TRBV28	-	TRBJ1-5	-	CASSFRPLAPNQPQHF	TGTGCCAGCAGTTTTAGGCCCTTAGCCCCCAATCAGCCCCAGCATTTT
TRBV30	-	TRBJ1-4	TRBD1	CAWSRTGGSEKLFF	TGTGCCTGGAGTCGGACAGGGGGCAGTGAAAAACTGTTTTTT
TRBV11-2	-	TRBJ2-7	TRBD2	CASNPAGVHEQYF	TGTGCCAGCAACCCGGCGGGAGTACACGAGCAGTACTTC
TRBV27	once	TRBJ1-1	TRBD1	CASSFSTGTGVMNTEAFF	TGTGCCAGCAGTTTTTCAACCGGGACAGGGGTGATGAACACTGAAGCTTTCTTT
TRBV30	-	TRBJ1-4	-	CAWEAEGRDEKLFF	TGTGCCTGGGAGGCCGAGGGGAGGGATGAAAAACTGTTTTTT
TRBV5-1	-	TRBJ2-1	-	CASSLSYGGEQFF	TGCGCCAGCAGCTTAAGCTACGGTGGTGAGCAGTTCTTC